This TCR beta chain is from a study of cytomegalovirus exposure and HLA in healthy donors. Study findings and constraints: A few CMV-associated chains were confirmed in vitro to be specific for CMV antigens. Cytomegalovirus status was reportedly diagnosed by the classifier with high specificity and sensitivity. Listed as cytomegalovirus-associated were 150 or so TCR beta chains.

The study drew the donors from its roughly 110-subject validation cohort, separate from the roughly 700-subject first cohort. The repertoire was sequenced with immunoSEQ multiplex PCR; TCRdb's copy has only in-frame clones and lacks some. The top ten hold approximately 2.1% of the sample, which has roughly 75,000 clones, roughly 94% seen once. Comments on this clone: What it binds is unknown.

This TCR came from a young woman in good health and CMV-seronegative. The sequenced sample consisted of PBMCs.

As DNA, the CDR3 is TGTGCCAGCGTTGGGACAGCAAATCAGCCCCAGCATTTT. This gives the protein CASVGTANQPQHF. The V and J genes are TRBV28 and TRBJ1-5, with 7 bases matching TRBD1. This CDR3 comprises 13 residues. Losses at the gene ends were 8 bases for V and 4 bases for J; bases not matched to a gene: 5. Germline CDR1 is MDHEN and CDR2 is SYDVKM.